This TCR beta chain was obtained from a study of radiation and T cells in renal cell carcinoma (TCRdb year 2020). Study-level background: In total, some 50 samples, comprising 25 or so tumors and around 27 peripheral blood samples, were subjected to TCR beta sequencing. The final blood draw was performed at 4 weeks after radiation, at the same time as nephrectomy. Across all 50 or so samples, several million unique CDR3 nucleotide sequences, encoding 2.5 million to 3 million unique CDR3 amino acid sequences, were identified. Points the paper makes about the study in general: Because no pretreatment tumor biopsies were available, whether clonotypes were present in the tumor at baseline could not be determined. Blood repertoire dynamics were not followed beyond 4 weeks after treatment. In blood, the top tumor clonotypes increased between baseline and 2 weeks post-radiation and then shrank by 4 weeks, which suggests that tumor-resident clones expanded only transiently. The single-armed trial design could not address effects of radiation dose or scheduling on the TCR repertoire.

TCR beta libraries were generated from genomic DNA with the immunoSEQ kit, following the manufacturer's recommendations. To prepare libraries, a first multiplex PCR with proprietary primers was run, followed by a second PCR that added unique barcodes, and a bead cleanup was done after each round. A kit-provided positive control reaction and a negative control reaction were included in every sample batch. The final libraries underwent checking on an Agilent 4200 TapeStation D1000 ScreenTape, volumetric pooling, and quantification by qPCR. Sequencing was performed on an Illumina NextSeq500 using a MidOutput 150-cycle cartridge, with 156 Read1 cycles, 15 Index1 cycles, and the kit custom primers. The pooled library was loaded at around 0.98 pM, with a roughly 18% PhiX control spiked in. Under the source paper's analysis protocol: The vendor-processed data were analyzed in R, and a clonotype was defined as all T cells that share the same CDR3 nucleotide sequence. In the clone abundance analyses, frequencies were normalized to the 10,000 most abundant clones in each sample. Public T cell clones, which averaged fewer than five per sample, were excluded before analysis. An abundance difference of at least 32-fold between compartments was the criterion for calling clonotypes tumor-enriched or baseline blood-enriched. A beta-binomial differential abundance model was applied to find clonotypes that expanded or contracted between blood time points. Similarity between tumor and blood repertoires was quantified using the Baroni-Urbani and Buser coefficient, and groups were compared with two-tailed Wilcoxon tests in R. This is the immuneACCESS table as TCRdb keeps it, with only in-frame sequences that have V and J called. A part of the clones is gone; compared with another copy, unresolved V genes explain less than half, and the rest is unexplained. Clone size and V and J calls were adopted from that table, with D and trimming inferred from the DNA. Present in this sample are some 97,000 clones, 84% of which were seen just once. The biggest ten clones account for approximately 7.3% of the sample.

Trimming takes 2 bases off V and 6 bases off J; junction bases not matched to a gene: 11. As encoded in the germline V gene, CDR1 is MDHEN while CDR2 is SYDVKM. The CDR3 numbers 16 residues from cysteine through phenylalanine. Only the CDR3 part of the read is kept: 48 bases, read in frame from the first base. What the time point label conveys for this sample: blood 4 weeks post-SBRT, at nephrectomy. What this sample's treatment or condition label stands for: 15 Gy SBRT to primary tumor, nephrectomy 4 weeks later. Samples were obtained from a clinical trial, in which 15 Gy stereotactic body radiation therapy was delivered to primary renal cell carcinomas and nephrectomy was performed 4 weeks later. To follow tumor-enriched clonotypes, serial peripheral blood was collected from radiation-treated patients at baseline and at 2 weeks and 4 weeks after SBRT. Renal cell carcinoma with clear cell pathology was present in all patients. Genomic DNA for TCR sequencing was prepared using the QIAamp DNA Blood Mini Kit (Qiagen). Samples were included in the analyses only if all quality control checks were passed.

Of note for this clone: Its antigen is not yet known. Within one base of it there is no much larger clone, and no base qualities were kept.

The sequence derives from a man between 60 and 70 years old with renal cell carcinoma. Specimen: blood, collected from a patient whose treatment included radiotherapy and nephrectomy. The chain employs TRBV28 and TRBJ2-7; the central 9 bases match TRBD1. For the CDR3, the sequence is CASSLEGTGGLGEQYF. The nucleotides are TGTGCCAGCAGTTTAGAGGGCACAGGGGGCCTAGGCGAGCAGTACTTC.